This TCR beta chain was sequenced during a study of blood T cell repertoires in COVID-19. About the study: PBMCs, B-cell-depleted T cells, or T cells provided the cDNA or gDNA that made up the material.

J was trimmed by 4 bases and V by 3 bases; bases with no gene match: 5. Per the germline V gene, CDR1 is MNHEY and CDR2 is SMNVEV (reference sequence). This CDR3 region has 14 residues. Original analysis: For nucleated cells, counts were estimated from reference gene primer amplification. This table comes from immunoSEQ multiplex PCR, and its TCRdb copy is limited to in-frame clones, with some not included. Clonal size and the V and J genes are those of that table, whereas D and trimming came from the DNA. The repertoire consists of 430,000 or so clones, with around nine tenths occurring once and the leading ten covering 1.8%. Two negative PCRs, clearance, or symptom resolution had been documented for recovered Cohort 3 donors.

The receptor comes from a woman between 35 and 50 years old who had recovered from COVID-19. Input material: PBMCs or T cells enriched from blood (not recorded which). The V gene is TRBV27, the J gene TRBJ1-1, with 7 bases identical to TRBD1. Written as DNA, the CDR3 is TGTGCCAGCAGTTTCGTAGGGGGCCGCACTGAAGCTTTCTTT. It translates to CASSFVGGRTEAFF.